The following is a T cell receptor beta chain sequence with its context. Some clones are missing from TCRdb's copy, which holds only in-frame ones; the method was immunoSEQ multiplex PCR. The table includes 95,000 to 150,000 clones, 84% detected once. Germline V CDR1 and CDR2: MNHEY, SVGAGI. Losses at the gene ends were 7 bases for V and 7 bases for J; bases not matched to a gene: 10. The CDR3 totals 13 residues. This specimen belongs to a study of blood T cell repertoires in COVID-19. The receptor comes from a young woman who had recovered from COVID-19. The chain couples TRBV6-5 to TRBJ2-7, with 7 bases aligning to TRBD2. Sequenced sample: PBMCs or T cells enriched from blood (not recorded which). This chain's CDR3 is CASNTRAGGEQYF. In DNA, the CDR3 is TGTGCCAGCAATACCCGGGCCGGGGGGGAGCAGTACTTC.